The TCR beta chain described here comes from a study of T-cell reconstitution after alpha-beta-depleted transplantation in children. Preparation of the TCRbeta library was carried out with unique molecular identifiers. Using its own MiXCR run on the PCR reads, TCRdb lists one record per CDR3 protein. The data show hundreds of thousands of distinct CDR3 sequences, with approximately 15% seen just once and about 1.1% held by the top ten. Germline V CDR1 and CDR2: SGHRS, YFSETQ. The CDR3 spans 15 residues. V shed 1 base and J 6 bases; nucleotides not matched to a gene: 7. The rearrangement uses TRBV5-1 and TRBJ2-1; 7 nucleotides agree with TRBD2. Specimen: PBMCs from the stem cell graft donor, collected from the stem cell graft. The sequence came from a human donor who donated a stem cell graft to a child with acute myeloid leukemia. CDR3 nucleotides: TGCGCCAGCAGCTTGTCACTCCAGCGGGGCAATGAGCAGTTCTTC. This gives the protein CASSLSLQRGNEQFF.